A single sample is the source of the 31 T cell receptor beta chains below, sequenced in a study of T cells in Graves' hyperthyroidism and ophthalmopathy. What was amplified from RNA transcripts were TCR beta CDR3 regions. RT-PCR in the first round (using the HTBI primer set) targeted the TCR CDR3. TCRdb processed the multiplex PCR reads anew with MiXCR; each CDR3 protein has one entry. The table lists about 400,000 distinct CDR3 sequences, approximately 25% of them singletons. The specimen was blood. These receptors came from a man aged 45 to 65 with Graves' hyperthyroidism.

This clonotype was found a few times. J is TRBJ2-1 and V is TRBV2, with no clear D. Germline V gene sequence: CDR1 SNHLY, CDR2 FYNNEI. Deletions cut 5 bases from V and 5 bases from J, with 16 bases between. The CDR3 is made up of 15 amino acids. Here the CDR3 reads CASSPDDTRDNEQFF. The CDR3 bases are TGTGCCAGCAGTCCCGACGACACCCGAGACAATGAGCAGTTCTTC.

In its sample, this clonotype was seen a few times. The rearrangement joins TRBV6-1 to TRBJ2-3; 12 nucleotides match TRBD2. Germline-derived CDR1 and CDR2 are MNHNS and SASEGT. The CDR3 runs to 17 residues. V gave up 8 bases and J gave up 0 bases; unmatched junction bases: 9. CDR3 sequence reads: CASGELAGGMSTDTQYF. CDR3 coding DNA: TGTGCCAGCGGCGAGCTAGCGGGAGGGATGAGCACAGATACGCAGTATTTT.

The table lists this clonotype with a count of one. The J gene is TRBJ2-1, the V gene TRBV19; TRBD1 agrees at 8 bases. The V and J ends lost 5 bases and 8 bases, in that order; junction bases with no gene match: 14. The V gene's germline CDR1 is LNHDA and CDR2 SQIVND (reference sequence). There are 16 residues in the CDR3. DNA for the CDR3: TGTGCCAGTAGTCACATACAGGGGGGCCGGGTTGATGAGCAGTTCTTC. Amino acid sequence: CASSHIQGGRVDEQFF.

The V and J genes are TRBV6-1 and TRBJ2-7; TRBD2 is a possible D gene (5 bases). The CDR3 extends over 13 amino acids. Germline assignment: CDR1 MNHNS and CDR2 SASEGT. Between the trimmed V and J ends, which lost 8 bases and 2 bases, there was a span of 13 bases. This chain's CDR3 is CASSNGVAYEQYF. The DNA for the CDR3 is TGTGCCAGCTCCAACGGGGTAGCCTACGAGCAGTACTTC.

This chain connects TRBV2 to TRBJ2-2; D remains unclear. Per the germline V gene, CDR1 is SNHLY and CDR2 is FYNNEI. The germline V and J ends were trimmed by 5 bases and 5 bases, with 9 bases remaining between them. CDR3 length: 13 amino acids. CDR3 DNA sequence: TGTGCCAGCAGTTTCGGCGAAACCGGGGAGCTGTTTTTT. Amino acids: CASSFGETGELFF.

A note on this clonotype: With a much larger clone just one base away, this may be a read error. The chain's CDR3 is CASSFTGGLAGGGGQFF. The CDR3 DNA reads TGTGCCAGCAGCTTCACGGGGGGACTAGCGGGAGGGGGGGGGCAGTTCTTC. The chain uses TRBV12-3 or TRBV12-4 and TRBJ2-1, with 16 nucleotides matching TRBD2. CDR3 size: 17 residues. V shed 6 bases, J shed 12 bases, and the junction held 14 bases outside the gene matches.

The chain carries TRBV7-3 and TRBJ2-5; TRBD1 matches 7 bases. The CDR3 runs 13 residues. The germline V gene encodes CDR1 SGHTA and CDR2 FQGTGA. Trimming at V came to 5 bases and at J to 5 bases, leaving 5 bases not matched to a gene. CDR3 loop: CASSLDRDETQYF. The CDR3 DNA reads as TGTGCCAGCAGCCTCGACAGGGATGAGACCCAGTACTTC.

The V and J genes are TRBV24-1 and TRBJ2-7; 10 bases map to TRBD1. The V gene's germline CDR1 is KGHDR and CDR2 SFDVKD. Losses at the gene ends were 8 bases for V and 4 bases for J; bases not matched to a gene: 4. The CDR3 loop spans 13 amino acids. DNA of the CDR3: TGTGCCACCAAAAGGGACAGGGGATACGAGCAGTACTTC. Its protein is CATKRDRGYEQYF.

This clonotype was counted many times. CDR3 protein: CSARDGRRGNTEAFF. The CDR3 nucleotides are TGCAGTGCTAGAGATGGGCGGCGAGGGAACACTGAAGCTTTCTTT. The J gene is TRBJ1-1, the V gene TRBV20-1; no clear D gene. Germline CDR1 is DFQATT and CDR2 is SNEGSKA (reference sequence). CDR3 size: 15 residues. V lost 0 bases to trimming and J lost 1 base, with 12 bases between them.

This clonotype appeared once. A much more abundant neighbour one base away suggests this may be a read error. The chain links TRBV15 to TRBJ1-1; D may be TRBD1 (5 bases). Germline CDR1 reads LNHNV; CDR2 reads YYDKDF (reference sequence). The CDR3 spans 13 residues. V was trimmed by 5 bases and J by 1 base, leaving 8 bases between them. The CDR3 nucleotides read TGTGCCACCAGCCTGACAGAGAACACTGAAGCTTTCTTT. It encodes CATSLTENTEAFF.

This clonotype was counted between two and nine times. The chain employs TRBV11-2 and TRBJ2-7; D is unresolved. The CDR3 loop spans 14 amino acids. With 1 base removed from V and 3 bases from J, the gap between germline ends came to 10 bases. CDR1 and CDR2 (germline): SGHAT, FQNNGV. CDR3 sequence reads: CASSLVGLNYEQYF. The CDR3 coding sequence is TGTGCCAGCAGCTTAGTCGGGCTCAACTACGAGCAGTACTTC.

The gene calls are TRBV7-6 and TRBJ1-3, with a possible D match to TRBD1 (5 bases). Deletions cut 5 bases from V and 0 bases from J, with 5 bases between. Germline V gene sequence: CDR1 SGHVS, CDR2 FNYEAQ. The CDR3 is 13 residues long. In nucleotides, the CDR3 is TGTGCCAGCAGCGGGACCTCTGGAAACACCATATATTTT. The encoded protein is CASSGTSGNTIYF.

This clonotype was recorded a few times. V and J are TRBV5-1 and TRBJ2-1, with 8 positions matching TRBD2. Germline V gene lookup returns CDR1 SGHRS and CDR2 YFSETQ. J was trimmed by 5 bases and V by 4 bases; bases with no gene match: 14. This CDR3 is 17 amino acids long. CDR3 amino acids: CASSPFPPAGVDNEQFF. As DNA, the CDR3 is TGCGCCAGCAGCCCCTTCCCCCCAGCGGGAGTGGACAATGAGCAGTTCTTC. The full variable domain, completed using reference TRBV5-1 and TRBJ2-1, is KAGVTQTPRYLIKTRGQQVTLSCSPISGHRSVSWYQQTPGQGLQFLFEYFSETQRNKGNFPGRFSGRQFSNSRSEMNVSTLELGDSALYLCASSPFPPAGVDNEQFFGPGTRLTVL.

V usage is TRBV9 and J usage is TRBJ2-7; 7 bases match TRBD2. The ends lost 4 bases at V and 6 bases at J; junction bases unmatched: 7. Per the germline V gene, CDR1 is SGDLS and CDR2 is YYNGEE. This CDR3 contains 13 residues. In nucleotides, the CDR3 is TGTGCCAGCAGCCCATTCGCGGGGGTCGAGCAGTACTTC. It yields the protein CASSPFAGVEQYF.

In this sample, this clonotype turned up many times. The gene calls are TRBV24-1 and TRBJ2-5; 7 nucleotides line up with TRBD2. The V gene's germline CDR1 is KGHDR and CDR2 SFDVKD. J gave up 1 base and V 4 bases, and 5 bases lay outside the gene matches. This CDR3 spans 15 amino acids. In nucleotides, the CDR3 is TGTGCCACCAGTGACCCACTAGCGATCCAAGAGACCCAGTACTTC. It translates to CATSDPLAIQETQYF.

The chain employs TRBV6-1 and TRBJ2-2; unclear D gene. The CDR3 runs 12 residues. Germline CDR1 MNHNS, CDR2 SASEGT. Trimming removed 8 bases from V and 2 bases from J, with 6 bases in between. This chain's CDR3 is CASHPNTGELFF. Here the CDR3 DNA reads TGTGCCAGCCATCCTAACACCGGGGAGCTGTTTTTT.

This clonotype was detected ten times or more. The chain combines TRBV6-1 with TRBJ2-5, with 14 nucleotides matching TRBD2. CDR1 MNHNS and CDR2 SASEGT come from the germline V gene. The CDR3 runs 16 residues. V gave up 5 bases and J gave up 2 bases; unmatched junction bases: 4. The CDR3 here is CASSNGLAGGQETQYF. The CDR3 DNA follows: TGTGCCAGCAGTAACGGACTAGCGGGAGGACAAGAGACCCAGTACTTC.

The CDR3 here is CASSVVARSTGELFF. The CDR3 DNA reads TGTGCCAGCAGCGTAGTGGCGCGGTCAACCGGGGAGCTGTTTTTT. V usage is TRBV6-1 and J usage is TRBJ2-2; D unresolved. The CDR3 consists of 15 residues. Germline V CDR1 and CDR2: MNHNS, SASEGT. Trimming pared 6 bases from V and 5 bases from J, leaving 16 bases between.

This clonotype was counted a few times. The rearrangement uses TRBV14 and TRBJ1-1, with a weak D call TRBD1 (6 bases). The germline V gene encodes CDR1 SGHDN and CDR2 FVKESK. There are 15 residues in the CDR3. V dropped 2 bases and J dropped 2 bases, with 12 bases sitting between them. DNA for the CDR3: TGTGCCAGCAGCCAATGGACGGGGGCTAACACTGAAGCTTTCTTT. It translates to CASSQWTGANTEAFF.

This clonotype was observed a handful of times. The chain links TRBV7-9 to TRBJ2-3; D is unclear. The CDR3 loop spans 13 amino acids. Germline V gene lookup returns CDR1 SEHNR and CDR2 FQNEAQ (reference sequence). V shed 5 bases and J shed 3 bases, with 9 bases lying between them. For the CDR3, the DNA is TGTGCCAGCAGCGGTCAGACGACAGATACGCAGTATTTT. Translated, it gives CASSGQTTDTQYF.

The chain employs TRBV18 and TRBJ2-3, with unresolved D. This CDR3 spans 12 amino acids. The germline V gene has CDR1 KGHSH and CDR2 LQKENI. V lost 3 bases, J lost 6 bases, and 7 bases lay in between. CDR3 in amino acids: CASSPGFDTQYF. In DNA form, the CDR3 reads TGTGCCAGCTCACCGGGATTTGATACGCAGTATTTT.

The chain has TRBV3-1 and TRBJ1-5, with 9 bases identical to TRBD1. The J segment lost 6 bases and the V segment lost 2 bases, leaving 5 bases of the junction unmatched. Germline CDR1 is LGHDT and CDR2 is YNNKEL (reference sequence). This CDR3 is built from 15 residues. The CDR3 DNA reads TGTGCCAGCAGCCAAACAGGGGGCCCGGGTCAGCCCCAGCATTTT. Protein: CASSQTGGPGQPQHF.

The chain carries TRBV7-2 and TRBJ1-4; D is unresolved. The CDR3 runs to 15 residues. Per the germline V gene, CDR1 is SGHTA and CDR2 is FQGNSA. The V end was cut by 1 base, the J end by 0 bases, with 6 bases between. CDR3 DNA: TGTGCCAGCAGCTTAGACGGATCAACTAATGAAAAACTGTTTTTT. This codes for CASSLDGSTNEKLFF. The full variable domain, with the rest looked up from reference TRBV7-2 and TRBJ1-4, is GAGVSQSPSNKVTEKGKDVELRCDPISGHTALYWYRQSLGQGLEFLIYFQGNSAPDKSGLPSDRFSAERTGGSVSTLTIQRTQQEDSAVYLCASSLDGSTNEKLFFGSGTQLSVL.

Many counts were recorded for this clonotype. The chain links TRBV7-9 to TRBJ1-1; D is possibly TRBD1 (5 bases). The V gene lost 2 bases and the J gene lost 3 bases, with 13 bases spanning the gap. Germline V lookup: CDR1 SEHNR, CDR2 FQNEAQ (reference sequence). The CDR3 has 15 residues. CDR3 protein: CASSLIDGGDTEAFF. In DNA, the CDR3 is TGTGCCAGCAGCTTAATTGATGGAGGGGACACTGAAGCTTTCTTT.

Ten or more counts support this clonotype. This chain uses TRBV7-3 with TRBJ2-7, with D perhaps TRBD2 (6 bases). Germline-derived CDR1 and CDR2 are SGHTA and FQGTGA. CDR3 length equals 11 residues. With 5 bases removed from V and 6 bases from J, the gap between germline ends came to 8 bases. Here the CDR3 reads CASSEGGEQYF. The CDR3 DNA sequence: TGTGCCAGCAGCGAGGGAGGCGAGCAGTACTTC.

This clonotype has more than one count but fewer than ten. V gene TRBV29-1 combines with J gene TRBJ1-2, with TRBD1 matching 8 bases. The CDR3 extends over 13 amino acids. The V gene's germline CDR1 is SQVTM and CDR2 ANQGSEA. Trimming cost V 6 bases and J 1 base; bases outside gene matches: 4. For the CDR3, the DNA is TGCAGCGTCGAGGACAGGGATAACTATGGCTACACCTTC. Translation: CSVEDRDNYGYTF.

J is TRBJ2-1 and V is TRBV19, with D maybe TRBD2 (6 bases). V was clipped by 6 bases and J by 9 bases, with 18 bases between them. Germline CDR1 and CDR2: LNHDA and SQIVND (reference sequence). The CDR3 is 14 amino acids. CDR3 nucleotide sequence: TGTGCCAGTAGAACCGCTGCTAGCGTAGGTGAGCAGTTCTTC. It specifies CASRTAASVGEQFF.

This clonotype has at least ten counts. This chain uses TRBV12-3 or TRBV12-4 with TRBJ1-6, with D possibly matching TRBD1 (5 bases). The CDR3 totals 13 residues. The ends were cut back, 6 bases at V and 10 bases at J, with 13 bases in the middle. The CDR3 nucleotides are TGTGCCAGCAGGCAGGGCGCGAACTCACCCCTCCACTTT. It is translated as CASRQGANSPLHF.

The table lists this clonotype with many counts. The chain recombines TRBV20-1 with TRBJ2-7, with 10 positions matching TRBD2. V was clipped by 4 bases and J by 4 bases; unmatched bases: 4. Germline V CDR1 and CDR2: DFQATT, SNEGSKA (reference sequence). The CDR3 is 13 residues long. In DNA, the CDR3 is TGCAGTGCTACACTAGCGGGAACGTACGAGCAGTACTTC. Translated: CSATLAGTYEQYF.

The CDR3 protein is CASSSSGQMNTGELFF. Here the CDR3 DNA reads TGTGCCAGCAGCTCATCGGGACAGATGAACACCGGGGAGCTGTTTTTT. The chain links TRBV7-3 to TRBJ2-2; TRBD1 matches at 7 bases. In germline, CDR1 is SGHTA, CDR2 FQGTGA. The V and J ends lost 4 bases and 1 base, in that order; junction bases with no gene match: 6. This CDR3 is built from 16 residues.

The chain is built from TRBV18 and TRBJ1-2; D remains ambiguous. V shed 3 bases and J shed 4 bases, with 15 bases lying between them. The CDR3 sequence is 15 residues long. Germline V gene sequence: CDR1 KGHSH, CDR2 LQKENI. The CDR3: CASSPGQAAGYGYTF. The CDR3 coding sequence is TGTGCCAGCTCACCCGGGCAGGCTGCCGGCTATGGCTACACCTTC.